The next 27 T cell receptor beta chains were all read from a single sample in a study of blood T cell repertoires in COVID-19 (TCRdb year 2020). The library was made by the immunoSEQ multiplex PCR assay. TCRdb mirrors the immuneACCESS table, restricted to in-frame sequences. Some clones are absent from its copies; in checked studies, under half trace to an unresolved V gene, and the reason for the others is unknown. The sample records roughly 350,000 clones, 80% to 95% of which are singletons. The ten biggest clones cover 18% of the sample. Sequencing input: PBMCs or T cells enriched from blood (not recorded which). The source is a woman younger than 45 who had recovered from COVID-19.

This clone was observed a single time. This same CDR3 is encoded by further DNA sequences in the sample. The chain employs TRBV7-2 and TRBJ1-1; the match to TRBD1 covers 9 bases. Trimming cost V 5 bases and J 5 bases; bases outside gene matches: 6. Per the germline V gene, CDR1 is SGHTA and CDR2 is FQGNSA. The CDR3 runs to 14 residues. The CDR3 sequence: CASSLRQGGTEAFF. The CDR3 DNA sequence: TGTGCCAGCAGCCTTCGACAGGGGGGGACTGAAGCTTTCTTT.

The V and J genes are TRBV5-4 and TRBJ2-1; 12 positions agree with TRBD2. Germline CDR1 reads SGHNT; CDR2 reads YYREEE (reference sequence). This CDR3 has 16 residues. J gave up 9 bases and V 4 bases, and 11 bases lay outside the gene matches. The CDR3 region has the DNA TGTGCCAGCAGCCGTCCTCTAGCGGGAGGGGGGGGTGAGCAGTTCTTC. This translates into CASSRPLAGGGGEQFF.

This sequence joins TRBV3-1 (or the pseudogene TRBV3-2) and TRBJ2-2; 13 nucleotides agree with TRBD2. The V gene end was trimmed by 7 bases and the J gene end by 1 base; junction bases not matched to a gene: 6. This CDR3 is 17 amino acids long. CDR1 is LGHDT, CDR2 YNNKEL, per germline (reference sequence). CDR3 region: CASKGTSGTQNTGELFF. Here the CDR3 DNA reads TGTGCCAGCAAGGGGACTAGCGGGACCCAGAACACCGGGGAGCTGTTTTTT.

The V call is TRBV9, the J call TRBJ2-1; 13 positions match TRBD2. J was trimmed by 5 bases and V by 6 bases; bases with no gene match: 5. There are 15 residues in the CDR3. Germline lookup yields CDR1 SGDLS and CDR2 YYNGEE. Here the CDR3 reads CASTPGLAGHNEQFF. Written as DNA, the CDR3 is TGTGCCAGCACCCCGGGACTAGCGGGACACAATGAGCAGTTCTTC.

V and J are TRBV29-1 and TRBJ2-7, with TRBD2 identical over 11 bases. V lost 4 bases, J lost 3 bases, and 2 bases stayed unmatched. This CDR3 has 13 residues. Germline loops: CDR1 SQVTM, CDR2 ANQGSEA. The CDR3 DNA follows: TGCAGCGTTGGTGGGACTAGCGGCTACGAGCAGTACTTC. It is translated as CSVGGTSGYEQYF.

The sample holds a few counts of this clone. The chain links TRBV7-3 to TRBJ1-2, with D possibly matching TRBD1 (6 bases). Trimming stripped 2 bases from V and 6 bases from J, with 10 bases between. This CDR3 contains 13 residues. Germline loops: CDR1 SGHTA, CDR2 FQGTGA. The CDR3 coding sequence is TGTGCCAGCAGCTTAGGCTACAGGGATGGCTACACCTTC. Protein product: CASSLGYRDGYTF.

V usage is TRBV12-3 or TRBV12-4 and J usage is TRBJ1-3; a possible D gene is TRBD1 (5 bases). Trimming removed 6 bases at V and 2 bases at J, with 8 bases between. The CDR3 consists of 13 residues. CDR3 DNA: TGTGCCAGCAGGCCAGGGCCTGGAAACACCATATATTTT. Translated: CASRPGPGNTIYF.

The CDR3 nucleotides read TGCGCCAGCAGCTTGGTTGCAGGGGGCGAGGATGGCTACACCTTC. Translation: CASSLVAGGEDGYTF. The chain recombines TRBV5-1 with TRBJ1-2; TRBD1 matches 8 bases. The CDR3 spans 15 residues. The germline CDR1 and CDR2 sequences are SGHRS and YFSETQ. The V gene end was trimmed by 0 bases and the J gene end by 6 bases; junction bases not matched to a gene: 7.

In its sample, this clone was seen once. V gene TRBV18 combines with J gene TRBJ2-7, with D possibly being TRBD2 (6 bases). V was clipped by 0 bases and J by 4 bases, with 13 bases between them. The length of the CDR3 is 15 residues. Germline CDR1 is KGHSH and CDR2 is LQKENI. CDR3 region: CASSPPGSGDYEQYF. For the CDR3, the DNA is TGTGCCAGCTCACCACCGGGTAGCGGAGATTACGAGCAGTACTTC.

The chain combines TRBV21-1 with TRBJ2-7; the D call in the table, TRBD2, was not verified against the DNA. TRBV21-1 is listed as a pseudogene. The CDR3 loop spans 15 amino acids. The CDR3 bases are TGTGCCAGCAGCAGCCCACAGGTTGCGGGGTACGAGCAGTACTTC. Its translation is CASSSPQVAGYEQYF.

The chain joins TRBV19 to TRBJ2-7, with D maybe TRBD2 (6 bases). Between the trimmed V and J ends, which lost 3 bases and 4 bases, there was a span of 16 bases. Germline V gives CDR1 LNHDA, CDR2 SQIVND (reference sequence). The CDR3 runs 15 residues. CDR3 residues: CASSMGDSPRYEQYF. The CDR3, as DNA: TGTGCCAGTAGTATGGGGGACTCCCCGCGATACGAGCAGTACTTC.

V is TRBV13 and J is TRBJ2-7; possibly TRBD1 for D (6 bases). Germline V CDR1 and CDR2: PRHDT, FYEKMQ (reference sequence). V was shortened by 0 bases and J by 0 bases, with 9 bases between the two germline ends. The CDR3 has 15 residues. CDR3 DNA sequence: TGTGCCAGCAGCTTAGGCCGGGACAACTCCTACGAGCAGTACTTC. Translated: CASSLGRDNSYEQYF.

The V gene is TRBV11-2, the J gene TRBJ2-1; D is possibly TRBD2 (5 bases). Germline lookup yields CDR1 SGHAT and CDR2 FQNNGV. V lost 5 bases and J 0 bases, leaving 11 bases between the germline ends. The CDR3 extends over 15 amino acids. The CDR3 nucleotides are TGTGCCAGCAGCCCCTCGGGAAGCTCCTACAATGAGCAGTTCTTC. This codes for CASSPSGSSYNEQFF.

The genes are TRBV7-9 and TRBJ2-3; 8 positions agree with TRBD1. Germline CDR1 is SEHNR and CDR2 is FQNEAQ (reference sequence). V lost 3 bases and J lost 0; bases outside the gene matches: 2. The CDR3 has 15 residues. The DNA for the CDR3 is TGTGCCAGCAGCTTCCAGGGGGCTAGCACAGATACGCAGTATTTT. This codes for CASSFQGASTDTQYF.

In this sample, this clone turned up once. The chain uses TRBV5-1 and TRBJ1-5; TRBD1 matches 7 bases. The CDR3 runs to 15 residues. CDR1 is SGHRS and CDR2 is YFSETQ in the germline V gene. After removal of 4 bases from V and 0 bases from J, the junction contained 4 bases not matched to a gene. CDR3 DNA: TGCGCCAGCAGCCCGGGACAGTATAGCAATCAGCCCCAGCATTTT. Its translation: CASSPGQYSNQPQHF.

V gene TRBV6-5 combines with J gene TRBJ2-5, with D possibly TRBD2 on 6 matching bases. V lost 5 bases to trimming and J lost 4 bases, with 17 bases between them. CDR3 length equals 15 residues. Germline V lookup: CDR1 MNHEY, CDR2 SVGAGI. The CDR3: CASSPTRQRVETQYF. CDR3 nucleotides: TGTGCCAGCAGTCCTACGAGGCAGCGGGTAGAGACCCAGTACTTC.

In this sample, this clone turned up once. The chain couples TRBV7-6 to TRBJ2-2, with 14 bases aligning to TRBD2. V gave up 5 bases and J gave up 4 bases; unmatched junction bases: 9. The germline V gene encodes CDR1 SGHVS and CDR2 FNYEAQ. The CDR3 extends over 18 amino acids. The CDR3 sequence is CASSPGGTSGGVTGELFF. CDR3 nucleotides: TGTGCCAGCAGCCCGGGTGGGACTAGCGGGGGCGTCACCGGGGAGCTGTTTTTT.

Only a few counts were recorded for this clone. J is TRBJ2-1 and V is TRBV6-5; TRBD1 agrees at 8 bases. This CDR3 region has 15 residues. Losses at the gene ends were 5 bases for V and 3 bases for J; bases not matched to a gene: 6. Germline lookup yields CDR1 MNHEY and CDR2 SVGAGI. CDR3 nucleotide sequence: TGTGCCAGCAGTAACCCCGGGACAGGCTACAATGAGCAGTTCTTC. This gives the protein CASSNPGTGYNEQFF.

As to this clone: Germline is not matched at one junction end, which may reflect a read error. The chain is built from TRBV19 and TRBJ1-5; no clear D. The CDR3 totals 14 residues. CDR1 and CDR2 from the germline V gene are LNHDA and SQIVND (reference sequence). The CDR3 DNA reads TGTGCCAGTAGAAGTTTTAAGGGAGGCCTGCCCCAACATTTT. Translated, it gives CASRSFKGGLPQHF.

The V call is TRBV18, the J call TRBJ2-3; TRBD1 aligns across 7 bases. CDR1 is KGHSH and CDR2 is LQKENI in the germline V gene. CDR3 length equals 14 residues. Trimming took 4 bases from V and 2 from J; bases not matched to a gene: 3. The CDR3 sequence: CASSQGTVTDTQYF. CDR3 in DNA: TGTGCCAGCTCACAGGGGACAGTCACAGATACGCAGTATTTT.

This clone was recorded only once. CDR3 DNA: TGCGCCAGCAGATACACAGGGTTAACTAATGAAAAACTGTTTTTT. Residues: CASRYTGLTNEKLFF. This chain uses TRBV4-1 with TRBJ1-4; a weak D match, TRBD1 (6 bases). Between the trimmed V and J ends, which lost 6 bases and 1 base, there was a span of 12 bases. This CDR3 is 15 amino acids long. From germline, CDR1 is MGHRA and CDR2 YSYEKL.

The CDR3 nucleotides are TGCGCCAGCGCTAGCGGGAGGCTTGATACGCAGTATTTT. This encodes CASASGRLDTQYF. J is TRBJ2-3 and V is TRBV5-1; 11 nucleotides agree with TRBD2. Germline V lookup: CDR1 SGHRS, CDR2 YFSETQ. The V gene end was trimmed by 7 bases and the J gene end by 6 bases; junction bases not matched to a gene: 4. This CDR3 has 13 amino acids.

The rearrangement uses TRBV7-8 and TRBJ1-5, with D perhaps matching TRBD1 (6 bases). Germline V gene sequence: CDR1 SGHVS, CDR2 FQNEAQ. The CDR3 contains 21 residues. V lost 4 bases and J 1 base, leaving 29 bases between the germline ends. The CDR3 protein is CASSSRLGLLSPGGSNQPQHF. The CDR3 DNA sequence: TGTGCCAGCAGCTCCCGATTAGGGCTTCTCTCGCCGGGGGGCAGCAATCAGCCCCAGCATTTT.

This clone appeared once. This sequence joins TRBV6-2 or TRBV6-3 and TRBJ2-7; maybe TRBD2 (5 bases). Per the germline V gene, CDR1 is MNHEY and CDR2 is SVGEGT. V was trimmed by 4 bases and J by 12 bases, leaving 22 bases between them. The CDR3 length is 14 residues. The CDR3 loop is CASSLGLAGKSMYF. CDR3 DNA: TGTGCCAGCAGTTTAGGGCTAGCCGGAAAGAGCATGTACTTC.

The rearrangement links TRBV5-1 to TRBJ1-4, with D maybe TRBD1 (5 bases). Germline CDR1 SGHRS, CDR2 YFSETQ. The CDR3 has 15 amino acids. V lost 0 bases and J 4 bases, leaving 10 bases between the germline ends. The CDR3 DNA reads as TGCGCCAGCAGCTTGGATGGACACAATAATGAAAAACTGTTTTTT. Translated, it gives CASSLDGHNNEKLFF.

The chain employs TRBV28 and TRBJ2-7; TRBD1 aligns across 7 bases. CDR1 and CDR2 (germline): MDHEN, SYDVKM. J was trimmed by 2 bases and V by 6 bases; bases with no gene match: 10. The CDR3 extends over 15 amino acids. The CDR3, as DNA: TGTGCCAGCAGACCCTTCGGGACAGCTCCCTACGAGCAGTACTTC. This encodes CASRPFGTAPYEQYF.

On this clone itself: One end of the junction is discordant with germline, which a read error may explain. The genes are TRBV6-2 or TRBV6-3 and TRBJ1-5; D gene ambiguous. Germline V gives CDR1 MNHEY, CDR2 SVGEGT. The CDR3 extends over 13 amino acids. The CDR3 region has the DNA TGTGCCAGCAGTCGCCCGGGGAGGCAGCCCCAGCACTTT. The encoded protein is CASSRPGRQPQHF.